The 14 T cell receptor beta chains in this list originate from one sample, sequenced in a study of T-cell memory formation after mild COVID-19. TCRdb re-called the 5' RACE reads through MiXCR, storing one row per CDR3 protein. The table has around 530,000 distinct CDR3 sequences, roughly a fifth seen once; the top ten hold 8.4%. The sequencing input was PBMCs or a T cell subset sorted from them (not recorded which). These receptors originate from an adult woman who had mild COVID-19 (a few samples of this study predate the infection). Cell type and time point are not known.

This clonotype was counted a few times. V usage is TRBV6-5 and J usage is TRBJ1-2; D is undetermined. Germline-derived CDR1 and CDR2 are MNHEY and SVGAGI. The CDR3 covers 15 residues. V dropped 6 bases and J dropped 3 bases, with 17 bases sitting between them. The CDR3 protein is CASSRAGSEDYGYTF. CDR3 DNA sequence: TGTGCCAGCAGCCGTGCTGGCAGTGAGGACTATGGCTACACCTTC.

This clonotype showed up just a few times. The V gene is TRBV18, the J gene TRBJ2-1; 7 bases align to TRBD1. The CDR3 is 14 amino acids. Germline-derived CDR1 and CDR2 are KGHSH and LQKENI. The trim removed 9 bases at V and 6 bases at J, leaving 11 bases unmatched. CDR3 region: CASQGQEVGNEQFF. DNA of the CDR3: TGTGCCAGTCAAGGACAGGAAGTGGGCAATGAGCAGTTCTTC.

The chain uses TRBV7-8 and TRBJ2-7; 11 bases fit TRBD2. Per germline, CDR1 SGHVS and CDR2 FQNEAQ. The ends lost 1 base at V and 4 bases at J; junction bases unmatched: 3. The CDR3 length is 15 residues. CDR3 bases: TGTGCCAGCAGCTTAGACGGGACTAGCGGTTACGAGCAGTACTTC. This gives the protein CASSLDGTSGYEQYF.

This clonotype has ten or more counts. The J gene is TRBJ2-2, the V gene TRBV12-3 or TRBV12-4; tentatively, D is TRBD2 (5 bases). The ends were cut back, 5 bases at V and 6 bases at J, with 16 bases in the middle. The CDR3 totals 15 residues. The CDR3 sequence is CASSQTSARAGELFF. In nucleotides, the CDR3 is TGTGCCAGCAGTCAGACGTCAGCGCGGGCCGGGGAGCTGTTTTTT.

The V gene is TRBV24-1, the J gene TRBJ2-3, with 9 bases fitting TRBD2. Unmatched junction bases numbered 1, after V lost 6 bases and J lost 1 base. The germline V gene has CDR1 KGHDR and CDR2 SFDVKD. The CDR3 extends over 14 amino acids. The CDR3 here is CATSLAGGTDTQYF. The CDR3 region has the DNA TGTGCCACCAGTTTAGCGGGGGGCACAGATACGCAGTATTTT.

This clonotype was seen only a few times. The chain employs TRBV27 and TRBJ2-3; 7 positions match TRBD2. The ends lost 0 bases at V and 4 bases at J; junction bases unmatched: 7. Germline V lookup: CDR1 MNHEY, CDR2 SMNVEV (reference sequence). The CDR3 runs to 16 residues. CDR3 region: CASSLSTGGWSDTQYF. The CDR3 coding sequence is TGTGCCAGCAGTTTATCGACCGGGGGGTGGTCAGATACGCAGTATTTT.

Points on this clonotype: An end of the junction does not agree with germline; a read error may underlie this. This chain joins TRBV6-5 and TRBJ2-7, with no clear D. This CDR3 is built from 13 residues. The germline gives CDR1 MNHEY, CDR2 SVGAGI. CDR3 sequence reads: CSSSFMGNYEQYF. The CDR3 DNA reads TGTTCCAGCAGTTTTATGGGAAACTACGAGCAGTACTTC.

The gene calls are TRBV3-1 and TRBJ1-2; 8 nucleotides match TRBD1. Looked up from germline, CDR1 is LGHDT and CDR2 is YNNKEL (reference sequence). This CDR3 has 13 amino acids. V lost 7 bases and J lost 5; bases outside the gene matches: 6. The CDR3 DNA reads as TGTGCCAGCACCCCGGACAGGGATTATGGCTACACCTTC. Its translation: CASTPDRDYGYTF.

This clonotype has only a few counts. CDR3 sequence reads: CASSLRMRLSDTDTQYF. Here the CDR3 DNA reads TGTGCCAGCAGCTTAAGGATGCGGCTATCAGACACAGATACGCAGTATTTT. This sequence joins TRBV7-2 and TRBJ2-3; unclear D gene. There are 17 residues in the CDR3. Germline V CDR1 and CDR2: SGHTA, FQGNSA. Trimming removed 2 bases from V and 2 bases from J, with 17 bases in between.

The V gene is TRBV7-8, the J gene TRBJ2-3, with D unclear. Germline CDR1 and CDR2: SGHVS and FQNEAQ. The CDR3 length is 15 residues. Trimming removed 3 bases from V and 0 bases from J, with 10 bases in between. The DNA for the CDR3 is TGTGCCAGCAGCTTCAGTCGCGGTAGCACAGATACGCAGTATTTT. Protein: CASSFSRGSTDTQYF.

This chain links TRBV7-6 with TRBJ2-3; D gene uncertain. Per germline, CDR1 SGHVS and CDR2 FNYEAQ. Trimming removed 4 bases at V and 3 bases at J, with 11 bases between. The CDR3 extends over 14 amino acids. The CDR3, as DNA: TGTGCCAGCAGCTACCCCGGAAGGACAGATACGCAGTATTTT. Translation: CASSYPGRTDTQYF. Using reference TRBV7-6 and TRBJ2-3 for the parts outside the CDR3, the full variable domain is GAGVSQSPRYKVTKRGQDVALRCDPISGHVSLYWYRQALGQGPEFLTYFNYEAQQDKSGLPNDRFSAERPEGSISTLTIQRTEQRDSAMYRCASSYPGRTDTQYFGPGTRLTVL.

This clonotype was counted only a few times. The chain joins TRBV9 to TRBJ1-2; D is unresolved. With 2 bases removed from V and 6 bases from J, the gap between germline ends came to 11 bases. Per the germline V gene, CDR1 is SGDLS and CDR2 is YYNGEE. CDR3 size: 13 residues. The CDR3 loop reads CASSVNAGDGYTF. For the CDR3, the DNA is TGTGCCAGCAGCGTGAATGCGGGTGATGGCTACACCTTC.

This clonotype was seen a few times. V gene TRBV27 combines with J gene TRBJ1-2, with D perhaps TRBD1 (5 bases). Trimming shortened V by 5 bases and J by 7 bases, and 17 bases separated the two germline ends. This CDR3 contains 14 residues. CDR1 and CDR2 (germline): MNHEY, SMNVEV (reference sequence). CDR3 nucleotide sequence: TGTGCCAGCAGTCCGACGTGGGGGGTCTCTGGCTACACCTTC. Protein sequence: CASSPTWGVSGYTF.

This clonotype has at least ten counts. The genes are TRBV5-6 and TRBJ2-1, with TRBD2 matching 8 bases. V was pared by 2 bases and J by 9 bases, with 13 bases of the junction left unmatched. The CDR3 is made up of 16 amino acids. Per the germline V gene, CDR1 is SGHDT and CDR2 is YYEEEE. Here the CDR3 DNA reads TGTGCCAGCAGCTTATTTGGGTACGGGAGGGCCGGTGAGCAGTTCTTC. This sequence encodes CASSLFGYGRAGEQFF. Full variable domain (missing parts from reference TRBV5-6 and TRBJ2-1): DAGVTQSPTHLIKTRGQQVTLRCSPKSGHDTVSWYQQALGQGPQFIFQYYEEEERQRGNFPDRFSGHQFPNYSSELNVNALLLGDSALYLCASSLFGYGRAGEQFFGPGTRLTVL.